Sequencing of this T cell receptor (beta chain) was carried out in a study of post-analysis software for immune sequencing data. Study-level findings and limits: A handful of TRBV segments, including TRBV5-6, TRBV5-1 and TRBV20-1, were more frequent in patients than controls. Normalized Chao1 diversity was significantly reduced in patients versus controls.

Germline CDR1 DFQATT, CDR2 SNEGSKA (reference sequence). The ends were cut back, 3 bases at V and 3 bases at J, with 12 bases in the middle. The CDR3 totals 14 residues. The library was made from cDNA and included unique molecular identifiers. TCRdb reprocessed the PCR reads with MiXCR, giving one entry per CDR3 protein. Among fewer than 850,000 distinct CDR3 sequences listed, 46% were seen once. As for this clonotype: The antigen remains unidentified.

Sequenced sample: blood. The sequence came from a girl aged 5-17 years with multiple sclerosis. The chain recombines TRBV20-1 with TRBJ1-5, with D perhaps matching TRBD1 (5 bases). CDR3 residues: CSASSGHHNQPQHF. CDR3 nucleotides: TGCAGTGCTAGCTCGGGGCACCACAATCAGCCCCAGCATTTT.